The 11 T cell receptor beta chains listed next were all sequenced from one sample in a study of T cell clusters in autoimmune cytopenias. TRB was amplified by touch-down multiplex PCR, primer pools A and B combined. TCRdb re-called the multiplex PCR reads; every CDR3 protein appears as one record, without DNA. In total, the table holds about 3,900 distinct CDR3 sequences. TRB amplification used around 260 ng of peripheral blood genomic DNA. Input material: peripheral blood. These TCRs come from a human donor with an autoimmune cytopenia or autoimmune hepatitis (not recorded which).

This sequence joins TRBV6-5 and TRBJ1-1; TCRdb indicates TRBD1, and absent DNA this call remains unverified. Germline values: CDR1 MNHEY, CDR2 SVGAGI. The CDR3 has 13 amino acids. The CDR3 loop is CASSIQQGTEAFF.

This clonotype counts as medium-sized by frequency. The chain has TRBV19 and TRBJ1-1; TCRdb selects TRBD1, and the lack of DNA leaves this call unchecked. CDR3 length: 14 residues. Germline assignment: CDR1 LNHDA and CDR2 SQIVND (reference sequence). The CDR3 region is CASRMGRGRTEAFF.

This clonotype is identified as medium-sized from frequency. CDR3 loop: CASSAQGVESPLHF. The chain recombines TRBV6-5 with TRBJ1-6; the TCRdb D gene call, TRBD1, has no DNA to confirm it. CDR3 size: 14 residues. Germline-derived CDR1 and CDR2 are MNHEY and SVGAGI.

This chain links TRBV7-2 with TRBJ2-7. The CDR3 is made up of 14 amino acids. Germline assignment: CDR1 SGHTA and CDR2 FQGNSA. The CDR3 is CASSLIGESYEQYF.

Considering frequency, this clonotype is medium-sized. This chain joins TRBV30 and TRBJ1-6. The germline V gene encodes CDR1 GTSNPN and CDR2 SVGIG (reference sequence). This CDR3 has 14 residues. The CDR3 sequence is CAWRYRGDLPPLHF.

This sequence joins TRBV15 and TRBJ2-5; no DNA is available, so the TRBD1 call from TCRdb remains unchecked. This CDR3 is 15 amino acids long. Germline CDR1 is LNHNV and CDR2 is YYDKDF (reference sequence). CDR3 residues: CATSRDTGGQETQYF. Combining the CDR3 with reference TRBV15 and TRBJ2-5 gives the whole variable domain DAMVIQNPRYQVTQFGKPVTLSCSQTLNHNVMYWYQQKSSQAPKLLFHYYDKDFNNEADTPDNFQSRRPNTSFCFLDIRSPGLGDTAMYLCATSRDTGGQETQYFGPGTRLLVL.

This clonotype is called medium-sized (0.01 to 0.1%) based on its frequency. The rearrangement links TRBV12-3 or TRBV12-4 to TRBJ2-3; without DNA, the TCRdb call of TRBD1 cannot be checked. This CDR3 is 16 amino acids long. CDR3 amino acids: CASSPRGAGLTDTQYF.

The V call is TRBV5-4, the J call TRBJ2-1; without DNA, the TCRdb call of TRBD2 cannot be checked. Germline values: CDR1 SGHNT, CDR2 YYREEE (reference sequence). The CDR3 has 15 residues. CDR3 protein: CASSLELAGSKEQFF.

The rearrangement links TRBV10-1 to TRBJ1-3; the TCRdb call, TRBD1, lacks DNA for checking. The germline gives CDR1 WNHNN, CDR2 SYGVQD (reference sequence). The CDR3 consists of 14 residues. The CDR3 is CASSDRGAGNTIYF.

Considering frequency, this clonotype is medium-sized. This chain connects TRBV18 to TRBJ2-7; TCRdb's D call, TRBD1, is unchecked because there is no DNA. The length of the CDR3 is 15 residues. Germline-derived CDR1 and CDR2 are KGHSH and LQKENI. The CDR3 region is CASSPGAGGMNEQYF.

This chain links TRBV27 with TRBJ1-1; absent DNA, TCRdb's TRBD1 call cannot be checked. CDR3 length: 15 amino acids. Germline V CDR1 and CDR2: MNHEY, SMNVEV (reference sequence). This CDR3 reads CASIPGTGAYTEAFF.